A selection of T cell receptor beta chains follows, all from one sample in a study of identical twins. TCRdb re-analysed the 5' RACE reads in MiXCR, keeping a single row per CDR3 protein. Counted here are around 1.7 million distinct CDR3 sequences, around 29% occurring once; the ten biggest clones make up roughly 0.3%. The sequencing input was cord blood. The receptors originated from a newborn girl in good health. CDR3s include the opening cysteine and the closing phenylalanine or tryptophan. A D gene is named only where the DNA matches it firmly. Clone size is given for some rows only: seen once, a few or many times, or a class if the clone is expanded.

clone size: few
V gene: TRBV4-1
D gene: -
J gene: TRBJ2-2
CDR3 protein: CASSRQPGELFF
CDR3 DNA: TGCGCCAGCAGCCGACAACCCGGGGAGCTGTTTTTT

clone size: -
V gene: TRBV12-3/TRBV12-4
D gene: -
J gene: TRBJ2-5
CDR3 protein: CASSFVPGSLREQYF
CDR3 DNA: TGTGCCAGCAGTTTTGTTCCGGGATCTCTAAGGGAGCAGTACTTC

clone size: -
V gene: TRBV12-3/TRBV12-4
D gene: TRBD1
J gene: TRBJ1-5
CDR3 protein: CASSQDRANQPQHF
CDR3 DNA: TGTGCCAGCAGCCAAGACAGGGCTAATCAGCCCCAGCATTTT

clone size: -
V gene: TRBV29-1
D gene: TRBD1
J gene: TRBJ1-6
CDR3 protein: CSVRTGTYNSPLHF
CDR3 DNA: TGCAGCGTCCGGACAGGGACCTATAATTCACCCCTCCACTTT

clone size: few
V gene: TRBV19
D gene: -
J gene: TRBJ2-7
CDR3 protein: CASSILGPSYEQYF
CDR3 DNA: TGTGCCAGTAGCATCCTTGGGCCTTCCTACGAGCAGTACTTC

clone size: few
V gene: TRBV6-1
D gene: TRBD2
J gene: TRBJ2-3
CDR3 protein: CASSTRTSGGLRTDTQYF
CDR3 DNA: TGTGCCAGCAGTACCCGGACTAGCGGGGGCCTTCGCACAGATACGCAGTATTTT

clone size: -
V gene: TRBV5-1
D gene: TRBD1
J gene: TRBJ2-5
CDR3 protein: CASSYGDRQETQYF
CDR3 DNA: TGCGCCAGCAGCTACGGGGACAGACAAGAGACCCAGTACTTC

clone size: -
V gene: TRBV12-3/TRBV12-4
D gene: -
J gene: TRBJ2-3
CDR3 protein: CASRFDTDTQYF
CDR3 DNA: TGTGCCAGCAGGTTTGACACAGATACGCAGTATTTT

clone size: many
V gene: TRBV4-2
D gene: -
J gene: TRBJ2-7
CDR3 protein: CASSQEASSYEQYF
CDR3 DNA: TGTGCCAGCAGCCAAGAGGCCTCGTCCTACGAGCAGTACTTC

clone size: -
V gene: TRBV5-1
D gene: -
J gene: TRBJ2-7
CDR3 protein: CASSPLRGYNEQYF
CDR3 DNA: TGCGCCAGCAGCCCGTTAAGGGGTTACAATGAGCAGTACTTC

clone size: many
V gene: TRBV29-1
D gene: -
J gene: TRBJ2-7
CDR3 protein: CSVEEGGAGYEQYF
CDR3 DNA: TGCAGCGTTGAAGAGGGGGGAGCGGGTTACGAGCAGTACTTC

clone size: few
V gene: TRBV5-1
D gene: -
J gene: TRBJ2-1
CDR3 protein: CASSSFLDYSNEQFF
CDR3 DNA: TGCGCCAGCAGCTCATTTCTAGACTATTCCAATGAGCAGTTCTTC

clone size: -
V gene: TRBV10-3
D gene: TRBD2
J gene: TRBJ2-1
CDR3 protein: CAASGTSGARSYNERYF
CDR3 DNA: TGTGCCGCCTCCGGGACTAGCGGGGCTCGCTCCTACAATGAGCGGTACTTC

clone size: few
V gene: TRBV18
D gene: TRBD1
J gene: TRBJ1-2
CDR3 protein: CAIQTGNYGYTF
CDR3 DNA: TGTGCCATCCAGACAGGGAACTATGGCTACACCTTC

clone size: few
V gene: TRBV12-5
D gene: TRBD2
J gene: TRBJ2-7
CDR3 protein: CASGSQRTSVHYEQYF
CDR3 DNA: TGTGCTAGTGGTTCCCAGCGGACTAGTGTCCACTACGAGCAGTACTTC

clone size: many
V gene: TRBV20-1
D gene: TRBD2
J gene: TRBJ2-3
CDR3 protein: CSASLRGGADTQYF
CDR3 DNA: TGCAGTGCTTCCCTTCGCGGGGGTGCAGATACGCAGTATTTT

clone size: -
V gene: TRBV5-1
D gene: TRBD2
J gene: TRBJ2-4
CDR3 protein: CASSLEAGGGKNIQYF
CDR3 DNA: TGCGCCAGCAGCTTGGAGGCGGGGGGCGGCAAAAACATTCAGTACTTC

clone size: few
V gene: TRBV20-1
D gene: TRBD2
J gene: TRBJ2-1
CDR3 protein: CSARRLAGPDEQFF
CDR3 DNA: TGCAGTGCTAGAAGGCTAGCGGGACCCGATGAGCAGTTCTTC

clone size: -
V gene: TRBV7-9
D gene: TRBD2
J gene: TRBJ2-7
CDR3 protein: CASSSLLAGGPSSYEQYF
CDR3 DNA: TGTGCCAGCAGCTCCTTACTAGCGGGCGGGCCATCCTCCTACGAGCAGTACTTC

clone size: few
V gene: TRBV20-1
D gene: -
J gene: TRBJ2-3
CDR3 protein: CSANNPDWTSTDTQYF
CDR3 DNA: TGCAGTGCTAACAACCCCGACTGGACGTCCACAGATACGCAGTATTTT

clone size: -
V gene: TRBV7-9
D gene: -
J gene: TRBJ2-1
CDR3 protein: CASSLALGGRNEQFF
CDR3 DNA: TGTGCCAGCAGCTTAGCACTAGGAGGAAGGAATGAGCAGTTCTTC

clone size: -
V gene: TRBV12-3/TRBV12-4
D gene: -
J gene: TRBJ2-5
CDR3 protein: CASSLVRRVDETQYF
CDR3 DNA: TGTGCCAGCAGTTTAGTAAGGCGGGTCGACGAGACCCAGTACTTC

clone size: few
V gene: TRBV27
D gene: -
J gene: TRBJ2-7
CDR3 protein: CASSLGASHEQYF
CDR3 DNA: TGTGCCAGCAGTTTGGGTGCGTCACACGAGCAGTACTTC

clone size: -
V gene: TRBV7-2
D gene: -
J gene: TRBJ1-6
CDR3 protein: CASSLVFGRAPPSPLHF
CDR3 DNA: TGTGCCAGCAGCTTAGTATTCGGTCGCGCCCCCCCATCACCCCTCCACTTT

clone size: -
V gene: TRBV12-3/TRBV12-4
D gene: -
J gene: TRBJ2-3
CDR3 protein: CASTMTARRDTQYF
CDR3 DNA: TGTGCCAGCACCATGACAGCGAGGAGAGATACGCAGTATTTT

clone size: -
V gene: TRBV20-1
D gene: -
J gene: TRBJ2-7
CDR3 protein: CSASPGGYNEQYF
CDR3 DNA: TGCAGTGCTTCCCCCGGCGGGTACAATGAGCAGTACTTC

clone size: -
V gene: TRBV14
D gene: -
J gene: TRBJ1-6
CDR3 protein: CASSQDHRWRNSPLHF
CDR3 DNA: TGTGCCAGCAGCCAAGATCACAGGTGGCGTAATTCACCCCTCCACTTT

clone size: -
V gene: TRBV20-1
D gene: TRBD2
J gene: TRBJ2-1
CDR3 protein: CSARTLTSGGARGYNEQFF
CDR3 DNA: TGCAGTGCTAGAACGTTAACTAGCGGGGGGGCCCGTGGCTACAATGAGCAGTTCTTC

clone size: few
V gene: TRBV27
D gene: -
J gene: TRBJ1-5
CDR3 protein: CASSLSGHQPQHF
CDR3 DNA: TGTGCCAGCAGTTTATCAGGGCATCAGCCCCAGCATTTT

clone size: -
V gene: TRBV20-1
D gene: -
J gene: TRBJ1-2
CDR3 protein: CSAIPQGYTF
CDR3 DNA: TGCAGTGCTATCCCCCAGGGCTACACCTTC

clone size: -
V gene: TRBV16
D gene: -
J gene: TRBJ1-4
CDR3 protein: CASSPSGTTNEKLFF
CDR3 DNA: TGTGCCAGCAGCCCATCGGGGACAACTAATGAAAAACTGTTTTTT

clone size: few
V gene: TRBV2
D gene: TRBD2
J gene: TRBJ2-5
CDR3 protein: CASSGLAGIPRETQYF
CDR3 DNA: TGTGCCAGCAGTGGTCTAGCGGGGATACCCCGGGAGACCCAGTACTTC

clone size: -
V gene: TRBV20-1
D gene: -
J gene: TRBJ1-2
CDR3 protein: CSASARGRLYGHTF
CDR3 DNA: TGCAGTGCTAGTGCCAGGGGACGGCTCTATGGCCACACCTTC